This TCR beta chain was retrieved from a study of T cells after yellow fever vaccination. Study-wide background: Fractions of limited cellularity were prepared by means of SMART-Seq v4 Ultra Low Input. The study's findings and limits: Contaminants from the bulk population, in the form of abundant clonotypes, could be found in FACS-sorted repertoires.

This clonotype has ten or more counts. Its antigen is still unknown. Making TCR cDNA involved 5'RACE template switching, which added UMIs and a universal primer site. One entry per CDR3 protein, called by TCRdb with MiXCR from the 5' RACE reads. The sample contains just under 600,000 distinct CDR3 sequences, about 13% of which appear only once. Per the germline V gene, CDR1 is DFQATT and CDR2 is SNEGSKA (reference sequence). The CDR3 spans 18 residues. V lost 0 bases and J lost 3; bases outside the gene matches: 7. Sample: PBMCs, taken on the day of the yellow fever booster vaccination. The rearrangement joins TRBV20-1 to TRBJ2-1; 14 nucleotides line up with TRBD2. The TCR was taken from a man aged 30 to 39 who received the YFV17D yellow fever vaccine. The CDR3 region has the DNA TGCAGTGCTAGAGACGAGACTAGCGGGAGGGCCCTCTACAATGAGCAGTTCTTC. This gives the protein CSARDETSGRALYNEQFF.